The source of this T cell receptor (beta chain) is a study of T cell responses to AZD1222 COVID-19 vaccine. Measured with immunoSEQ multiplex PCR; TCRdb has only the in-frame clones, and not every one. The sample shows some 130,000 clones, approximately 90% of them seen only once. Comment on this clone: Its antigen is currently unknown.

CDR1 and CDR2 (germline): SEHNR, FQNEAQ (reference sequence). The CDR3 consists of 19 residues. Between the trimmed V and J ends, which lost 4 bases and 8 bases, there was a span of 29 bases. Study-wide points: Clonal diversity was possibly underestimated, and white British individuals and females predominated among donors. Repertoire collection took place solely once the T cell response had peaked. Increases in Spike-specific TCR breadth and depth were seen after two AZD1222 doses. Close to half of spike-specific TCRs reportedly recognize unmutated variant regions.

Sequences were derived from peripheral blood, sampled on day 0 of AZD1222 vaccination. The rearrangement joins TRBV7-9 to TRBJ1-4, with a weak D call TRBD1 (6 bases). This TCR was recovered from an adult in good health. CDR3 sequence: CASSYLGTTGLGRKEKLFF. The CDR3 coding sequence is TGTGCCAGCAGCTATCTAGGGACTACAGGGCTTGGGCGGAAGGAAAAACTGTTTTTT.